The 10 T cell receptor beta chains below were found in one sample sequenced in a study of human T cells and chemical hapten exposure (dated by TCRdb to the early 2020s). Receptor amplification or capture employed RACE. TCRdb names NextSeq 500 as the instrument used. The raw public data were reprocessed by TCRdb itself: fastp quality trimming at Q25, MiXCR clonotype calling, in-frame beta chains only. Each entry merges the rows of one CDR3 protein and shows their most common DNA and genes. A total of 84,000 or so distinct CDR3 sequences appear in this sample, 10% of them only once. 2% to 3% of the sample lies in the top ten. Reading the label with the study, this specimen's time point is: patch test 2, 6 weeks after DPC sensitization. This specimen's treatment or condition label, interpreted: therapeutic diphenylcyclopropenone sensitization with weekly scalp DPC. Source: whole blood, taken in connection with sensitization to the hapten diphenylcyclopropenone (DPC). These receptors originate from a woman in her 30s with alopecia areata. Some clones in this sample may be carry-over from other donors' samples.

V gene TRBV6-5 combines with J gene TRBJ2-7, with D possibly being TRBD2 (6 bases). Germline CDR1 reads MNHEY; CDR2 reads SVGAGI. V lost 7 bases and J 4 bases, leaving 20 bases between the germline ends. The CDR3 loop spans 15 amino acids. This CDR3 reads CASKYSGAEGYEQYF. The CDR3 DNA is TGTGCCAGCAAGTACAGTGGGGCGGAGGGGTACGAGCAGTACTTC.

This clonotype was detected many times. The chain recombines TRBV4-3 with TRBJ2-7; D is uncertain. V was shortened by 0 bases and J by 0 bases, with 6 bases between the two germline ends. Germline lookup yields CDR1 LGHNA and CDR2 YSLEER. The CDR3 consists of 14 residues. The CDR3 nucleotides are TGCGCCAGCAGCCAAGATTGGGTCTCCTACGAGCAGTACTTC. The encoded protein is CASSQDWVSYEQYF.

This clonotype was seen at least ten times. The chain is built from TRBV4-3 and TRBJ2-7; no definite D call. This CDR3 spans 16 amino acids. Germline V lookup: CDR1 LGHNA, CDR2 YSLEER. Trimming stripped 2 bases from V and 2 bases from J, with 16 bases between. The CDR3 sequence: CASSQPKDGWAYEQYF. CDR3 in DNA: TGCGCCAGCAGCCAACCGAAGGACGGGTGGGCCTACGAGCAGTACTTC.

This clonotype has ten or more counts. V and J are TRBV7-2 and TRBJ1-2, with D possibly matching TRBD1 (6 bases). The germline gives CDR1 SGHTA, CDR2 FQGNSA. This CDR3 has 17 amino acids. Trimming removed 5 bases from V and 0 bases from J, with 19 bases in between. The CDR3 region is CASSGDRTRDPNYGYTF. CDR3 nucleotides: TGTGCCAGCAGCGGTGACAGGACTCGCGACCCTAACTATGGCTACACCTTC.

This chain uses TRBV11-1 with TRBJ2-2; no reliable D call. V gave up 0 bases and J gave up 5 bases, with 7 bases separating them. The germline V gene encodes CDR1 SGHAT and CDR2 FQDESV (reference sequence). The CDR3 contains 14 residues. Here the CDR3 reads CASSLAERTGELFF. Here the CDR3 DNA reads TGTGCCAGCAGCTTAGCGGAGAGGACCGGGGAGCTGTTTTTT.

The genes are TRBV5-5 and TRBJ1-4, with D unclear. V dropped 5 bases and J dropped 5 bases, with 13 bases sitting between them. CDR3 size: 14 residues. Germline V gives CDR1 SGHKS, CDR2 YYEKEE (reference sequence). CDR3 loop: CASSSARQNEKLFF. CDR3 bases: TGTGCCAGCAGTTCCGCCAGGCAGAATGAAAAACTGTTTTTT.

The chain recombines TRBV5-4 with TRBJ2-3; the match to TRBD2 covers 14 bases. The junction had 0 bases not matched to a gene; V was cut back by 0 bases and J by 6 bases. CDR3 length equals 15 residues. The germline CDR1 and CDR2 sequences are SGHNT and YYREEE (reference sequence). CDR3 nucleotide sequence: TGTGCCAGCAGCTTGGGGACTAGCGGGAGGGATACGCAGTATTTT. Protein: CASSLGTSGRDTQYF.

This clonotype showed up many times. J is TRBJ2-3 and V is TRBV5-1, with D perhaps matching TRBD1 (6 bases). The germline V gene encodes CDR1 SGHRS and CDR2 YFSETQ. The CDR3 totals 15 residues. The V and J ends lost 4 bases and 0 bases respectively, with 12 bases between them. CDR3 sequence: CASSPRDRSTDTQYF. DNA of the CDR3: TGCGCCAGCAGCCCCCGAGACAGGAGCACAGATACGCAGTATTTT.

This clonotype was detected ten times or more. The V call is TRBV12-3 or TRBV12-4, the J call TRBJ2-4, with 7 bases fitting TRBD2. The CDR3 runs 18 residues. V shed 2 bases, J shed 4 bases, and the junction held 14 bases outside the gene matches. The CDR3 loop is CASSLSGVAGRGKNIQYF. The CDR3 DNA reads TGTGCCAGCAGTTTATCGGGTGTGGCAGGGAGGGGAAAAAACATTCAGTACTTC.

In this sample, this clonotype turned up many times. The chain recombines TRBV10-3 with TRBJ2-1, with D perhaps TRBD2 (5 bases). Trimming removed 3 bases from V and 2 bases from J, with 11 bases in between. CDR1 ENHRY and CDR2 SYGVKD come from the germline V gene. The CDR3 runs to 15 residues. The chain's CDR3 is CAISDSEVPYNEQFF. In DNA, the CDR3 is TGTGCCATCAGTGACTCGGAGGTCCCCTACAATGAGCAGTTCTTC.